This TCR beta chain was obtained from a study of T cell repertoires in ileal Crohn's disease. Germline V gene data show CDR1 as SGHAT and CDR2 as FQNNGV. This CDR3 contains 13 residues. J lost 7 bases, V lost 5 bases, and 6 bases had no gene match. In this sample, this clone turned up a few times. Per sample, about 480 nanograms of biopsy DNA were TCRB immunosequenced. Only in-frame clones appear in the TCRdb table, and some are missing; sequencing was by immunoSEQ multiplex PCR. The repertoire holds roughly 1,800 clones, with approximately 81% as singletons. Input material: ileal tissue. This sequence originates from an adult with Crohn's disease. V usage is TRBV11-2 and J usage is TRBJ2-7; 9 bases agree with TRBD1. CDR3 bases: TGTGCCAGCAGCCCTGGGGACAGGGAGGAGCAGTACTTC. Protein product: CASSPGDREEQYF.